This TCR beta chain emerged from a study of T cells in Graves' hyperthyroidism and ophthalmopathy. Regions amplified from RNA transcripts were the TCR beta CDR3 regions. Researchers ran a first-round RT-PCR on the TCR CDR3 using the HTBI primer set. TCRdb fed the multiplex PCR reads into MiXCR, producing one record per CDR3 protein. The table lists approximately 630,000 distinct CDR3 sequences, roughly 16% of them singletons, with approximately 3.8% in the top ten. The CDR3 totals 16 residues. CDR1 and CDR2 from the germline V gene are MNHNS and SASEGT. V gave up 4 bases and J gave up 8 bases; unmatched junction bases: 11. It was considered stable Graves' hyperthyroidism when ophthalmopathy did not progress within 18 months. Diagnosis rested on symptoms, serum thyroxine and TRAb, thyroid ultrasound, and orbital computed tomography.

The sequence was collected from a woman in her twenties or thirties with Graves' hyperthyroidism. Sequenced: blood. The rearrangement uses TRBV6-1 and TRBJ2-1; 10 bases map to TRBD2. The CDR3 DNA reads TGTGCCAGCAGTGTTGCTAGCGGGGGAGGGCCCTATGAGCAGTTCTTC. This translates into CASSVASGGGPYEQFF.